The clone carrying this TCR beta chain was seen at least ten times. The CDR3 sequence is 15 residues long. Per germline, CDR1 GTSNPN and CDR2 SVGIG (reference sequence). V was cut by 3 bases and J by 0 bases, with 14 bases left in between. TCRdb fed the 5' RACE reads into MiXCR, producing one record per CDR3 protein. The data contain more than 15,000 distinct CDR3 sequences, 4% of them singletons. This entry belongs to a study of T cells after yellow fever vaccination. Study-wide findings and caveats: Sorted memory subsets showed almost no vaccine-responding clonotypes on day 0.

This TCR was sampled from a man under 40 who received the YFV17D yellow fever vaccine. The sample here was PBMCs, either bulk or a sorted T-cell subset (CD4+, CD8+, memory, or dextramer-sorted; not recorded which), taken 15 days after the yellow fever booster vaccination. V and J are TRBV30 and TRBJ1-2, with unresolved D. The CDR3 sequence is CAWRDLSQANYGYTF. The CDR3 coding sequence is TGTGCCTGGAGGGACTTGAGCCAAGCTAACTATGGCTACACCTTC.